Only a few counts were recorded for the clone carrying this TCR beta chain. The antigen is undetermined. In the original workflow: Filtering differed, since immunoSEQ gave only junction sequences and no quality scores. Repertoires were generated with immunoSEQ multiplex PCR, while TCRdb's copy carries only in-frame clones and drops some. V and J calls and clone size follow that table, whereas D and trimming were derived from the DNA. The sample contains around 2,000,000 clones, 95% of which appear only once. This CDR3 comprises 14 residues. The V gene's germline CDR1 is SGHAT and CDR2 FQNNGV. V lost 3 bases and J 8 bases, leaving 14 bases between the germline ends. The data originate from a study of shared clonotypes between healthy human individuals. Broader study findings: Clonotype sharing among donors was expected to depend on sequencing depth.

The sample comprised naive CD4+ T cells sorted from blood. Subset denoted: CD45RA+ positively selected. This receptor was obtained from a man between 18 and 29 years old in good health. The V gene is TRBV11-2, the J gene TRBJ2-1; unclear D gene. CDR3 DNA sequence: TGTGCCAGCAGCTTTGGATCCCCACGGGATGAGCAGTTCTTC. Protein product: CASSFGSPRDEQFF.